This T cell receptor beta chain was sequenced in a study of T cell responses to AZD1222 COVID-19 vaccine. Study-wide results and limits: The donor group comprised mostly white British people and more females; the analysis possibly underestimated clonal diversity. Repertoires were sampled only after the peak T cell response. At 160-218 and 743-854, vaccine-associated CD4 TCRs were dominant, and they spanned spike. Regions left unmutated in variants are reportedly the target of nearly half of spike-specific TCRs.

Measured with immunoSEQ multiplex PCR; TCRdb has only the in-frame clones, and not every one. The table shows 100,000 to 150,000 clones, with roughly nine tenths occurring only once. About this clone: As yet, its antigen is unknown.

Sequencing used peripheral blood, obtained on day 0 of AZD1222 vaccination. This clonotype was sampled from an adult in good health.

The DNA for the CDR3 is TGCGCCAGCAGCTTGATCGCAGGGGTGCAGGAGCAGTACTTC. It is translated as CASSLIAGVQEQYF. This chain links TRBV5-1 with TRBJ2-7; D perhaps matches TRBD1 (6 bases). Deletions cut 1 base from V and 7 bases from J, with 15 bases between. This CDR3 contains 14 residues. Germline V gives CDR1 SGHRS, CDR2 YFSETQ.